The T cell receptor (beta chain) under discussion was sequenced for a study of OX40 agonist ivuxolimab in advanced cancers. TCRdb's copy holds only in-frame clones and misses some; the assay was immunoSEQ multiplex PCR. The repertoire consists of tens of thousands of clones, with around four fifths occurring once and the leading ten covering approximately 2%. The germline gives CDR1 SGHDT, CDR2 YYEEEE. The CDR3 loop spans 17 amino acids. Between the trimmed V and J ends, which lost 2 bases and 3 bases, there was a span of 18 bases. The chain uses TRBV5-6 and TRBJ1-5; no definite D call. This sample comprised CD4+ or CD8+ T cells sorted from blood, obtained in a trial of the OX40 agonist ivuxolimab. This clonotype was sampled from an adult with an advanced solid tumor such as melanoma, head and neck, liver or kidney cancer. The CDR3 is CASSLRSDPGSNQPQHF. The CDR3, as DNA: TGTGCCAGCAGCTTACGTTCCGATCCGGGATCCAATCAGCCCCAGCATTTT. The variable domain in full, completed from reference TRBV5-6 and TRBJ1-5, reads DAGVTQSPTHLIKTRGQQVTLRCSPKSGHDTVSWYQQALGQGPQFIFQYYEEEERQRGNFPDRFSGHQFPNYSSELNVNALLLGDSALYLCASSLRSDPGSNQPQHFGDGTRLSIL.